Each of the 25 T cell receptor beta chains below was sequenced from the same sample in a study of blood T cell repertoires in COVID-19. The repertoire was sequenced with immunoSEQ multiplex PCR; TCRdb's copy has only in-frame clones and lacks some. The profile shows about 140,000 clones, less than 90% of them singletons. Sequenced: peripheral blood. The receptors were gathered from a man aged 25 to 40 with COVID-19, enrolled during active disease.

V and J are TRBV7-8 and TRBJ1-2; no clear D. The CDR3 runs to 13 residues. CDR1 and CDR2 (germline): SGHVS, FQNEAQ. V lost 3 bases and J lost 2, with 7 bases in between. The CDR3 is CASSLAENYGYTF. CDR3 DNA sequence: TGTGCCAGCAGCTTGGCGGAGAACTATGGCTACACCTTC.

This rearrangement joins TRBV18 to TRBJ1-5; 9 nucleotides align to TRBD1. The CDR3 runs 16 residues. The germline V gene has CDR1 KGHSH and CDR2 LQKENI. With 4 bases clipped from V and 4 bases from J, the junction kept 8 bases outside the gene matches. The CDR3 sequence is CASSHLDRGPNQPQHF. The CDR3 coding sequence is TGTGCCAGCTCACACTTGGACAGGGGACCTAATCAGCCCCAGCATTTT.

This chain joins TRBV30 and TRBJ1-6; possibly TRBD1 for D (6 bases). Germline values: CDR1 GTSNPN, CDR2 SVGIG (reference sequence). The CDR3 is 13 residues long. The germline V and J ends were trimmed by 2 bases and 5 bases, with 7 bases remaining between them. The DNA for the CDR3 is TGTGCCTGGAGTACAGGGAATAATTCACCCCTCCACTTT. Translated: CAWSTGNNSPLHF.

The chain couples TRBV19 to TRBJ2-1, with a weak D call TRBD2 (6 bases). The CDR3 spans 12 residues. The V end lost 8 bases, the J end lost 6 bases, and 11 bases lay between the germline ends. Germline CDR1 reads LNHDA; CDR2 reads SQIVND (reference sequence). The CDR3 sequence: CASGRGSNEQFF. In DNA form, the CDR3 reads TGTGCCAGTGGACGGGGGTCCAATGAGCAGTTCTTC.

The chain links TRBV7-2 to TRBJ1-1; 7 bases fit TRBD1. V lost 4 bases and J lost 5; bases outside the gene matches: 7. In germline, CDR1 is SGHTA, CDR2 FQGNSA. This CDR3 is built from 14 residues. The CDR3 reads CASSSRQGVTEAFF. In nucleotides, the CDR3 is TGTGCCAGCAGCTCCCGACAGGGAGTAACTGAAGCTTTCTTT.

The chain recombines TRBV21-1 with TRBJ1-2; TRBD1 is the table's D call, not checked against the DNA. TRBV21-1 is designated a pseudogene. This CDR3 comprises 14 residues. The CDR3 DNA sequence: TGTGCCAGCAGCATGACAGGGTCGGACTATGGCTACACCTTC. Translation: CASSMTGSDYGYTF.

The rearrangement links TRBV14 to TRBJ1-1, with unresolved D. V was trimmed by 1 base and J by 5 bases, leaving 8 bases between them. The germline V gene encodes CDR1 SGHDN and CDR2 FVKESK. The CDR3 extends over 13 amino acids. CDR3 sequence: CASSQGARTEAFF. The CDR3 region has the DNA TGTGCCAGCAGCCAAGGGGCGAGAACTGAAGCTTTCTTT.

CDR3 sequence reads: CASSSNRGGPETQYF. Written as DNA, the CDR3 is TGTGCCAGCAGTAGTAACAGGGGGGGCCCAGAGACCCAGTACTTC. The rearrangement links TRBV28 to TRBJ2-5, with D possibly TRBD1 on 8 matching bases. CDR1 and CDR2 (germline): MDHEN, SYDVKM. This CDR3 is 15 amino acids long. Deletions cut 5 bases from V and 4 bases from J, with 17 bases between.

The chain combines TRBV15 with TRBJ2-7, with a tentative D call TRBD1 (5 bases). The CDR3 loop spans 14 amino acids. Per germline, CDR1 LNHNV and CDR2 YYDKDF (reference sequence). V dropped 1 base and J dropped 3 bases, with 10 bases sitting between them. CDR3 region: CATSRGTSDYEQYF. The CDR3 DNA follows: TGTGCCACCAGCAGAGGGACATCCGACTACGAGCAGTACTTC.

The rearrangement joins TRBV11-3 to TRBJ1-1; 9 bases agree with TRBD1. J was trimmed by 7 bases and V by 4 bases; bases with no gene match: 7. There are 14 residues in the CDR3. The germline gives CDR1 SGHNT, CDR2 YENEEA. CDR3 protein: CASSSGQGTNEAFF. CDR3 nucleotides: TGTGCCAGCAGCTCGGGACAGGGAACCAATGAAGCTTTCTTT. Supplemented by reference TRBV11-3 and TRBJ1-1, the full variable domain reads EAGVVQSPRYKIIEKKQPVAFWCNPISGHNTLYWYLQNLGQGPELLIRYENEEAVDDSQLPKDRFSAERLKGVDSTLKIQPAELGDSAVYLCASSSGQGTNEAFFGQGTRLTVV.

The gene calls are TRBV7-3 and TRBJ1-6; D perhaps matches TRBD1 (5 bases). Germline V gene sequence: CDR1 SGHTA, CDR2 FQGTGA. V dropped 3 bases and J dropped 4 bases, with 13 bases sitting between them. The CDR3 is 16 residues long. CDR3 nucleotide sequence: TGTGCCAGCAGCTTGACGGGGGGACTATATAATTCACCCCTCCACTTT. The encoded protein is CASSLTGGLYNSPLHF.

The chain links TRBV9 to TRBJ2-3, with D tentatively TRBD2 (5 bases). This CDR3 has 15 amino acids. Trimming removed 4 bases from V and 8 bases from J, with 20 bases in between. Germline-derived CDR1 and CDR2 are SGDLS and YYNGEE. The chain's CDR3 is CASSPSRASLSTQYF. DNA of the CDR3: TGTGCCAGCAGCCCCAGTAGGGCTAGCCTCTCTACGCAGTATTTT.

This clone was observed a handful of times. This chain uses TRBV24-1 with TRBJ2-7, with 8 bases matching TRBD1. CDR3 length: 12 amino acids. Per germline, CDR1 KGHDR and CDR2 SFDVKD. The V segment lost 4 bases and the J segment 12 bases; nucleotides outside the gene matches: 7. In DNA form, the CDR3 reads TGTGCCACCAGTGACCCGACAGGGGCTCCGTACTTC. This sequence encodes CATSDPTGAPYF.

This chain connects TRBV27 to TRBJ2-5; a possible D gene is TRBD1 (6 bases). With 2 bases removed from V and 0 bases from J, the gap between germline ends came to 7 bases. CDR3 length: 14 residues. The germline V gene encodes CDR1 MNHEY and CDR2 SMNVEV (reference sequence). The chain's CDR3 is CASSLNRDQETQYF. The CDR3 nucleotides are TGTGCCAGCAGTTTAAACAGGGACCAAGAGACCCAGTACTTC.

The chain links TRBV4-3 to TRBJ1-5; 9 positions match TRBD1. The CDR3 totals 18 residues. J was trimmed by 9 bases and V by 0 bases; bases with no gene match: 15. Germline V CDR1 and CDR2: LGHNA, YSLEER. The CDR3 region is CASSQDLSGQGTMRPQHF. The CDR3 nucleotides read TGCGCCAGCAGCCAAGATCTTAGCGGACAGGGGACGATGAGGCCCCAGCATTTT.

This clone was seen a handful of times. This chain connects TRBV29-1 to TRBJ2-1, with 9 bases matching TRBD1. The CDR3 spans 14 residues. Germline trimming cut 6 bases from V and 6 bases from J; bases unmatched to any gene: 9. CDR1 is SQVTM and CDR2 is ANQGSEA in the germline V gene. CDR3 DNA sequence: TGCAGCGTCGCGGACAGGGGACCCGGCAATGAGCAGTTCTTC. Translation gives CSVADRGPGNEQFF.

The rearrangement uses TRBV28 and TRBJ2-3; the D gene is possibly TRBD1 (6 bases). The length of the CDR3 is 19 residues. Trimming shortened V by 4 bases and J by 2 bases, and 25 bases separated the two germline ends. Per the germline V gene, CDR1 is MDHEN and CDR2 is SYDVKM. The CDR3, as DNA: TGTGCCAGCAGTTCTCCCATGATACGCAGGGGATCAAACACAGATACGCAGTATTTT. This gives the protein CASSSPMIRRGSNTDTQYF. Drawing the rest from reference TRBV28 and TRBJ2-3, the complete variable domain is DVKVTQSSRYLVKRTGEKVFLECVQDMDHENMFWYRQDPGLGLRLIYFSYDVKMKEKGDIPEGYSVSREKKERFSLILESASTNQTSMYLCASSSPMIRRGSNTDTQYFGPGTRLTVL.

J is TRBJ2-3 and V is TRBV4-2; 7 positions match TRBD2. This CDR3 has 18 residues. Per the germline V gene, CDR1 is LGHNA and CDR2 is YNFKEQ. V was clipped by 0 bases and J by 4 bases; unmatched bases: 13. The CDR3 loop reads CASSQDIGASGGPDTQYF. The DNA of the CDR3 is TGTGCCAGCAGCCAAGATATTGGCGCTAGCGGAGGCCCAGATACGCAGTATTTT.

The chain has TRBV19 and TRBJ1-5; TRBD1 agrees at 9 bases. There are 16 residues in the CDR3. Trimming at V came to 2 bases and at J to 4 bases, leaving 6 bases not matched to a gene. Germline values: CDR1 LNHDA, CDR2 SQIVND (reference sequence). The chain's CDR3 is CASSILRGQGNQPQHF. The CDR3 DNA is TGTGCCAGTAGTATATTGAGGGGACAGGGTAATCAGCCCCAGCATTTT.

This clone was seen a single time. The V and J genes are TRBV5-1 and TRBJ2-2; D gene uncertain. V was clipped by 0 bases and J by 0 bases, with 9 bases between them. Germline values: CDR1 SGHRS, CDR2 YFSETQ. The CDR3 is 16 residues long. CDR3: CASSLVPVTNTGELFF. CDR3 bases: TGCGCCAGCAGCTTGGTCCCAGTAACGAACACCGGGGAGCTGTTTTTT. The whole variable domain, remainder taken from reference TRBV5-1 and TRBJ2-2, is KAGVTQTPRYLIKTRGQQVTLSCSPISGHRSVSWYQQTPGQGLQFLFEYFSETQRNKGNFPGRFSGRQFSNSRSEMNVSTLELGDSALYLCASSLVPVTNTGELFFGEGSRLTVL.

The chain has TRBV7-9 and TRBJ2-2; tentatively, D is TRBD1 (6 bases). Per germline, CDR1 SEHNR and CDR2 FQNEAQ (reference sequence). The length of the CDR3 is 14 residues. V lost 3 bases, J lost 6 bases, and 11 bases lay in between. The CDR3 protein is CASSFGTTAGELFF. The CDR3 nucleotides read TGTGCCAGCAGCTTCGGGACAACAGCCGGGGAGCTGTTTTTT. Variable domain in full (rest from reference TRBV7-9 and TRBJ2-2): DTGVSQNPRHKITKRGQNVTFRCDPISEHNRLYWYRQTLGQGPEFLTYFQNEAQLEKSRLLSDRFSAERPKGSFSTLEIQRTEQGDSAMYLCASSFGTTAGELFFGEGSRLTVL.

The J gene is TRBJ1-6, the V gene TRBV28; D is possibly TRBD1 (5 bases). The CDR3 extends over 15 amino acids. CDR1 is MDHEN, CDR2 SYDVKM, per germline. Trimming shortened V by 6 bases and J by 9 bases, and 18 bases separated the two germline ends. CDR3 in amino acids: CASRLTGTWSSPLHF. The CDR3 DNA reads TGTGCCAGCAGACTTACCGGGACTTGGAGTTCACCCCTCCACTTT.

The chain couples TRBV7-9 to TRBJ2-7, with 7 bases identical to TRBD1. CDR1 is SEHNR and CDR2 is FQNEAQ in the germline V gene (reference sequence). The trim removed 6 bases at V and 6 bases at J, leaving 11 bases unmatched. The CDR3 runs 14 residues. CDR3 DNA sequence: TGTGCCAGCAGTCCCCGGGACAGTCTTGCCGAGCAGTACTTC. Translated: CASSPRDSLAEQYF. The whole variable domain, remainder taken from reference TRBV7-9 and TRBJ2-7, is DTGVSQNPRHKITKRGQNVTFRCDPISEHNRLYWYRQTLGQGPEFLTYFQNEAQLEKSRLLSDRFSAERPKGSFSTLEIQRTEQGDSAMYLCASSPRDSLAEQYFGPGTRLTVT.

V usage is TRBV29-1 and J usage is TRBJ1-2; TRBD1 is a possible D gene (5 bases). The CDR3 loop spans 13 amino acids. CDR1 is SQVTM, CDR2 ANQGSEA, per germline. V shed 8 bases and J shed 5 bases, with 18 bases lying between them. As DNA, the CDR3 is TGCAGCCTCCCTGACAGCTCCTCTTATGGCTACACCTTC. The encoded protein is CSLPDSSSYGYTF.

The genes are TRBV19 and TRBJ2-7; 9 bases are shared with TRBD1. V dropped 9 bases and J dropped 5; count of bases not matched to a gene: 8. Per the germline V gene, CDR1 is LNHDA and CDR2 is SQIVND (reference sequence). CDR3 length: 13 residues. This chain's CDR3 is CASAPGQGHEQYF. The CDR3 bases are TGTGCCAGCGCACCGGGACAGGGCCACGAGCAGTACTTC.